The present entry profiles one TCR beta chain with its context. The junction and the germline gene differ at one end; a read error may be behind it. Germline CDR1 reads SNHLY; CDR2 reads FYNNEI. CDR3 length: 14 residues. This sample was included in a study of technical replicates of blood from a handful of donors. Assay used: immunoSEQ multiplex PCR; TCRdb lists only in-frame clones, some missing. The sample has about 85,000 clones, about 95% seen once. This TCR came from a human donor in good health. The V gene is TRBV2, the J gene TRBJ2-7; a possible D gene is TRBD1 (5 bases). The sample comprised T cells isolated from PBMCs. The CDR3 DNA is TGTGCCAGCAGTGAAGGGCAGGGTCTTTTTCGTTTGGACTTC. Encoded protein: CASSEGQGLFRLDF.